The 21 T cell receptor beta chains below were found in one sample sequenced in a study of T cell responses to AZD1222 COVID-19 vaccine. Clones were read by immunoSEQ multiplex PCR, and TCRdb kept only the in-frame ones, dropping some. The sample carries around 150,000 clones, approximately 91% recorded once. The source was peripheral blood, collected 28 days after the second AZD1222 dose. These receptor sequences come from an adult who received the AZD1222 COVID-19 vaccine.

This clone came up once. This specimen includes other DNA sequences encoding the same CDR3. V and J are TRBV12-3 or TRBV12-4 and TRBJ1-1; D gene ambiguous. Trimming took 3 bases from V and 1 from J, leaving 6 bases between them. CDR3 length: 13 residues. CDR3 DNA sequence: TGTGCCAGCAGTTTCGGGCAGAACACTGAAGCTTTCTTT. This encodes CASSFGQNTEAFF.

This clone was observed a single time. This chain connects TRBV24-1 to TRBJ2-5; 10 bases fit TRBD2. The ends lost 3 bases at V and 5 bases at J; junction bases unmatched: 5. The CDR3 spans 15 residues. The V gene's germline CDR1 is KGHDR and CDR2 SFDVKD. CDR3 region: CATSDATSGAETQYF. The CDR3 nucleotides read TGTGCCACCAGTGATGCCACTAGCGGGGCGGAGACCCAGTACTTC.

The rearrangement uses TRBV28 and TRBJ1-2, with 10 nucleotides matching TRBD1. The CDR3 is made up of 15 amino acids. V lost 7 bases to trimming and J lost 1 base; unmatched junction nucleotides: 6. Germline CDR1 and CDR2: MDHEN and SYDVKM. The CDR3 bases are TGTGCCAGCAACCCGGGACAGGGGTTTAACTATGGCTACACCTTC. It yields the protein CASNPGQGFNYGYTF.

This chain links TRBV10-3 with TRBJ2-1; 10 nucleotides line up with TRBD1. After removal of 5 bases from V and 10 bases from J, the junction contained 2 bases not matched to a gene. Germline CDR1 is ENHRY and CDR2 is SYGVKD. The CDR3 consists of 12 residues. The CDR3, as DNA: TGTGCCATCAGTAGGACAGGGGGAGAGCAGTTCTTC. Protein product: CAISRTGGEQFF.

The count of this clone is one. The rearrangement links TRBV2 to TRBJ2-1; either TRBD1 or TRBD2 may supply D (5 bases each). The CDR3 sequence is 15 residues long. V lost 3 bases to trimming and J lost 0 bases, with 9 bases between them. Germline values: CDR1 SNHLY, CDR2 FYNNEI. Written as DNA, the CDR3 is TGTGCCAGCAGTGATGAGGGGAGCTCCTACAATGAGCAGTTCTTC. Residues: CASSDEGSSYNEQFF.

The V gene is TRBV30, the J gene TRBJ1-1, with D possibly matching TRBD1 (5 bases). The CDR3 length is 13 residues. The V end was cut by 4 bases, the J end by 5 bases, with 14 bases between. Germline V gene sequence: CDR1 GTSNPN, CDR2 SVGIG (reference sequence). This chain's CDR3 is CAWNYRTQTEAFF. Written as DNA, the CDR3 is TGTGCCTGGAATTATCGGACACAAACTGAAGCTTTCTTT.

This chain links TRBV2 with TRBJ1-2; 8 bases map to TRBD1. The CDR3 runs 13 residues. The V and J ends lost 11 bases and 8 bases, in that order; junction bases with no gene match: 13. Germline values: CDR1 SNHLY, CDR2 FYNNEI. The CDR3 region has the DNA TGTGCCTGCGTGCCAGGACAGGGACGAGGCTACACCTTC. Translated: CACVPGQGRGYTF.

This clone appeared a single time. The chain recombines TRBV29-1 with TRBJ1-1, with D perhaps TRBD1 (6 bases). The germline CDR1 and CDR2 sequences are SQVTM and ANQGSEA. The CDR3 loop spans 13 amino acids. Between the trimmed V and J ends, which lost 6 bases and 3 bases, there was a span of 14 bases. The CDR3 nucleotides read TGCAGCGTACGGACAGAGGGGTACACTGAAGCTTTCTTT. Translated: CSVRTEGYTEAFF.

The CDR3 DNA reads as TGTGCCAGCAGCTTCAGAGAACAGTACTCTGGAAACACCATATATTTT. This codes for CASSFREQYSGNTIYF. The chain is built from TRBV7-8 and TRBJ1-3; no definite D call. The germline V gene encodes CDR1 SGHVS and CDR2 FQNEAQ. This CDR3 is 16 amino acids long. V dropped 3 bases and J dropped 0 bases, with 12 bases sitting between them. The whole variable domain, remainder taken from reference TRBV7-8 and TRBJ1-3, is GAGVSQSPRYKVAKRGQDVALRCDPISGHVSLFWYQQALGQGPEFLTYFQNEAQLDKSGLPSDRFFAERPEGSVSTLKIQRTQQEDSAVYLCASSFREQYSGNTIYFGEGSWLTVV.

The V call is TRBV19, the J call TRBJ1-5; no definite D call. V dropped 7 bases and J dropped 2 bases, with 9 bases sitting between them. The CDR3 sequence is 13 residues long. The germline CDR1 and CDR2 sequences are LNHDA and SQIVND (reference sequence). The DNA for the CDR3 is TGTGCCAGTAATTCCCAGGGCAATCAGCCCCAGCATTTT. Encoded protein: CASNSQGNQPQHF.

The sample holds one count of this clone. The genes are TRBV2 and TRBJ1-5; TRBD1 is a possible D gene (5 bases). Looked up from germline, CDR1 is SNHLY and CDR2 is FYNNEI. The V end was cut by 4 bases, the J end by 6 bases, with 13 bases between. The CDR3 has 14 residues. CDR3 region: CASSGGQGPQPQHF. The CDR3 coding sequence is TGTGCCAGCAGTGGGGGTCAGGGCCCTCAGCCCCAGCATTTT.

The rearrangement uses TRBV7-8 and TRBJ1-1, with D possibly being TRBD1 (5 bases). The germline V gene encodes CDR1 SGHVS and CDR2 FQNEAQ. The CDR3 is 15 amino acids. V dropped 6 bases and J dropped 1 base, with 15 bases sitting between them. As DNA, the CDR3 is TGTGCCAGCAGGAGTGGTGGAGGGACGAACACTGAAGCTTTCTTT. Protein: CASRSGGGTNTEAFF.

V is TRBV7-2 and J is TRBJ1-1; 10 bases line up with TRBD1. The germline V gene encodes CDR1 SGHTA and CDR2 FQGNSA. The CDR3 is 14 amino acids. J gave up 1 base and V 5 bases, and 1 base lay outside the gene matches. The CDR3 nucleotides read TGTGCCAGCAGCCGGGACAGGGGGAACACTGAAGCTTTCTTT. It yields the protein CASSRDRGNTEAFF.

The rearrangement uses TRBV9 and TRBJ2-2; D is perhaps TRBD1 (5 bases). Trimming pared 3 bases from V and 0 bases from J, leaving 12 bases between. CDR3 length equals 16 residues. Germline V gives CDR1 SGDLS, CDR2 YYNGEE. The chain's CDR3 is CASSAPAGTNTGELFF. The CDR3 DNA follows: TGTGCCAGCAGCGCCCCCGCAGGGACGAACACCGGGGAGCTGTTTTTT.

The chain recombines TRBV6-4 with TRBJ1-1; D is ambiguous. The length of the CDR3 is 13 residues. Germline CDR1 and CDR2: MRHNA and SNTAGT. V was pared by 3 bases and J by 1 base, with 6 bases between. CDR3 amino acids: CASSEHQNTEAFF. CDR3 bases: TGTGCCAGCAGTGAACATCAGAACACTGAAGCTTTCTTT.

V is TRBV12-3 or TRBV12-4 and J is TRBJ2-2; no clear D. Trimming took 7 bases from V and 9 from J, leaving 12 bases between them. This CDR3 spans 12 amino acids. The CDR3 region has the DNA TGTGCCAGCACCCTTTCCCCGAGGGAGCTGTTTTTT. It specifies CASTLSPRELFF.

The CDR3 reads CATSRDQGQGGKLFF. In DNA form, the CDR3 reads TGTGCCACCAGCAGAGATCAAGGGCAGGGAGGGAAACTGTTTTTT. This chain uses TRBV15 with TRBJ1-4; D possibly corresponds to TRBD1 (5 bases). V lost 0 bases and J lost 11, with 16 bases in between. The CDR3 covers 15 residues. Germline loops: CDR1 LNHNV, CDR2 YYDKDF (reference sequence). Full variable domain (remainder filled in from reference TRBV15 and TRBJ1-4): DAMVIQNPRYQVTQFGKPVTLSCSQTLNHNVMYWYQQKSSQAPKLLFHYYDKDFNNEADTPDNFQSRRPNTSFCFLDIRSPGLGDTAMYLCATSRDQGQGGKLFFGSGTQLSVL.

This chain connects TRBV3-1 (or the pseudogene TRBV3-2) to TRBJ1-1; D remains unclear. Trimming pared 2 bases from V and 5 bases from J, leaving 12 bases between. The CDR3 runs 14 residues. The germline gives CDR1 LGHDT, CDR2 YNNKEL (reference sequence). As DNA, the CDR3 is TGTGCCAGCAGCCAAAGGGCCGGGGAAACTGAAGCTTTCTTT. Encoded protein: CASSQRAGETEAFF.

The CDR3, as DNA: TGCGCCAGCAGCCCAGGGACAGGGGGTGGTGCTTTCTTT. Translation: CASSPGTGGGAFF. The chain carries TRBV5-1 and TRBJ1-1; 11 bases are a match to TRBD1. Trimming took 4 bases from V and 11 from J; bases not matched to a gene: 7. The CDR3 spans 13 residues. Germline loops: CDR1 SGHRS, CDR2 YFSETQ.

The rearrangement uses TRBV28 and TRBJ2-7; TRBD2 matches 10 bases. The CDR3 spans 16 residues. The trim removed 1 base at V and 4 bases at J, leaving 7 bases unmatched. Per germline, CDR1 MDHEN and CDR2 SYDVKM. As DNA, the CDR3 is TGTGCCAGCAGTTTATCCGCTAGCGGGAGACGTTACGAGCAGTACTTC. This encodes CASSLSASGRRYEQYF.

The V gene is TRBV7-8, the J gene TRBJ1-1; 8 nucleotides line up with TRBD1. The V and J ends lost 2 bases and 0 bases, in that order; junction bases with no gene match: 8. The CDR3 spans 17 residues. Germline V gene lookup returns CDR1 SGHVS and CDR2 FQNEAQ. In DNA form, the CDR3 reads TGTGCCAGCAGCTTAAGGCCAGGGGGCAGTATGAACACTGAAGCTTTCTTT. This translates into CASSLRPGGSMNTEAFF.